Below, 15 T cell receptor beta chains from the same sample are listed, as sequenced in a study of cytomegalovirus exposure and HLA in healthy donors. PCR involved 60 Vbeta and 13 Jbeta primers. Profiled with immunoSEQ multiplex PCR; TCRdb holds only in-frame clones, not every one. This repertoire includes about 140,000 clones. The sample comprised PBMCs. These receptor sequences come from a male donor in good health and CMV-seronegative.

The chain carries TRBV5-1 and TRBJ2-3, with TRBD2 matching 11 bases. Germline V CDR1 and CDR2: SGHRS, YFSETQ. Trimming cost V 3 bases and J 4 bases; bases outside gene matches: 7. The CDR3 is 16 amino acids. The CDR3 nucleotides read TGCGCCAGCAGCTCGAGACTAGCGGGGTGGCCAGATACGCAGTATTTT. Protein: CASSSRLAGWPDTQYF.

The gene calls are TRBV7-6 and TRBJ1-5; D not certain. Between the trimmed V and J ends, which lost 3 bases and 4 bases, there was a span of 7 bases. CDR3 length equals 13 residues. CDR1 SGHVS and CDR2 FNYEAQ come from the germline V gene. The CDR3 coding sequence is TGTGCCAGCAGCTTGGGAGCGAATCAGCCCCAGCATTTT. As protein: CASSLGANQPQHF. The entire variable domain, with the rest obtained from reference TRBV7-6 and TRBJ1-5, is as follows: GAGVSQSPRYKVTKRGQDVALRCDPISGHVSLYWYRQALGQGPEFLTYFNYEAQQDKSGLPNDRFSAERPEGSISTLTIQRTEQRDSAMYRCASSLGANQPQHFGDGTRLSIL.

This CDR3 reads CASSLDEWAEAFF. DNA of the CDR3: TGTGCCAGCAGCTTAGACGAATGGGCAGAAGCTTTCTTT. The chain combines TRBV11-2 with TRBJ1-1, with D unresolved. Germline CDR1 and CDR2: SGHAT and FQNNGV. This CDR3 has 13 residues. Between the trimmed V and J ends, which lost 0 bases and 8 bases, there was a span of 10 bases.

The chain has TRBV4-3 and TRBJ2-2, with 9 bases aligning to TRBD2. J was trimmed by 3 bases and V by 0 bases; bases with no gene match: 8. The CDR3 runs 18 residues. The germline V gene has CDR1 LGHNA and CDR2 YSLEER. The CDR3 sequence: CASSQDFGIAGDTGELFF. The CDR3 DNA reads TGCGCCAGCAGCCAAGATTTTGGGATAGCGGGGGACACCGGGGAGCTGTTTTTT.

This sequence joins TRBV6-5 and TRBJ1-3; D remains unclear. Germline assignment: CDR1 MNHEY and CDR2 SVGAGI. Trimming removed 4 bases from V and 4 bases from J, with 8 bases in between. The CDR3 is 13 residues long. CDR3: CASSSVIGNTIYF. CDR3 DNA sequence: TGTGCCAGCAGTTCGGTGATAGGAAACACCATATATTTT.

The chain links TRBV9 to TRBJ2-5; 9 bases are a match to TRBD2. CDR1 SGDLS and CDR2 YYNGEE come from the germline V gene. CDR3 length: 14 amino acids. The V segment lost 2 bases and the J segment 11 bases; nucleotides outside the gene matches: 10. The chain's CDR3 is CASSVGTSTQDQYF. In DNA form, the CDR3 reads TGTGCCAGCAGCGTGGGGACTAGCACCCAGGATCAGTACTTC.

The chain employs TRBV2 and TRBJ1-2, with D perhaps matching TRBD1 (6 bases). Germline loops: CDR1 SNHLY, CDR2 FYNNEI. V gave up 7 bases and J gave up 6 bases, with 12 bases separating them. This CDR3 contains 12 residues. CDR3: CASTRAGDGYTF. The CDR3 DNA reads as TGTGCCAGCACCAGGGCAGGGGATGGCTACACCTTC.

The CDR3 region has the DNA TGTGCCAGCAGCTTTCAAGCCGCTTCCTACGAGCAGTACTTC. Translation gives CASSFQAASYEQYF. The gene calls are TRBV5-6 and TRBJ2-7; D ambiguous. The ends were cut back, 2 bases at V and 1 base at J, with 10 bases in the middle. CDR1 is SGHDT and CDR2 is YYEEEE in the germline V gene. The CDR3 has 14 amino acids.

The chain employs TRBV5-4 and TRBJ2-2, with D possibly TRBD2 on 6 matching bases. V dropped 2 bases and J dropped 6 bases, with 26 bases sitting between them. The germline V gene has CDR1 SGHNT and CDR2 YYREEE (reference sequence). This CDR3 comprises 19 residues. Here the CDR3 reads CASSFESTPSRLVAGELFF. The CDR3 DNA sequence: TGTGCCAGCAGCTTCGAGTCAACCCCCTCGAGACTAGTCGCCGGGGAGCTGTTTTTT.

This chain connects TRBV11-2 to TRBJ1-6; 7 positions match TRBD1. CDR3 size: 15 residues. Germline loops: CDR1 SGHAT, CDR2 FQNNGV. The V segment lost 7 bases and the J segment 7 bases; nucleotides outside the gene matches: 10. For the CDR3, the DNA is TGTGCCAGCACCCCCTTTACACAGGGGAATTCACCCCTCCACTTT. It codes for CASTPFTQGNSPLHF.

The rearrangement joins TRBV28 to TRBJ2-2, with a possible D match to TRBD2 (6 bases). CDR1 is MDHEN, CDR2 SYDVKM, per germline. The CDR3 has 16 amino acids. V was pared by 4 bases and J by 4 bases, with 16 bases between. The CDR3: CASSSPGGLGTGELFF. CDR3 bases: TGTGCCAGCAGTTCCCCTGGGGGGTTAGGCACCGGGGAGCTGTTTTTT.

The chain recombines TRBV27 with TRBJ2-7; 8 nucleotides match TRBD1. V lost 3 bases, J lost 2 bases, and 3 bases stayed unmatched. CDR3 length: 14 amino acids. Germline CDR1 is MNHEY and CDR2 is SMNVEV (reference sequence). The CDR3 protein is CASSFGTGPYEQYF. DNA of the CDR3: TGTGCCAGCAGTTTTGGGACAGGACCCTACGAGCAGTACTTC.

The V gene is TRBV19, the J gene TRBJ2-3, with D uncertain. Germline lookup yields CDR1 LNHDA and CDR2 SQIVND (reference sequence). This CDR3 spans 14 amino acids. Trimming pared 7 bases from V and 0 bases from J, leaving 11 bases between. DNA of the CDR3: TGTGCCAGTACGGAACAGCTCAGCACAGATACGCAGTATTTT. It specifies CASTEQLSTDTQYF.

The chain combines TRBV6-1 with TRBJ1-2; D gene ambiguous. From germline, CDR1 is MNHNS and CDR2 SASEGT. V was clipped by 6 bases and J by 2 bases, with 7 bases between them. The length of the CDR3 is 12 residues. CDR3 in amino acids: CASRANNYGYTF. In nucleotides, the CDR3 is TGTGCCAGCAGGGCAAACAACTATGGCTACACCTTC.

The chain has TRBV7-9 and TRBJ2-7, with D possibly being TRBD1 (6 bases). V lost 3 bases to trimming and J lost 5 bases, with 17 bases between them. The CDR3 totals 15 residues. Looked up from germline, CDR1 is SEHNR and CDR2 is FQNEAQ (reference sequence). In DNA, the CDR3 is TGTGCCAGCAGCTTGCGACCGGTCGGGGACAACGAGCAGTACTTC. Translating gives CASSLRPVGDNEQYF.